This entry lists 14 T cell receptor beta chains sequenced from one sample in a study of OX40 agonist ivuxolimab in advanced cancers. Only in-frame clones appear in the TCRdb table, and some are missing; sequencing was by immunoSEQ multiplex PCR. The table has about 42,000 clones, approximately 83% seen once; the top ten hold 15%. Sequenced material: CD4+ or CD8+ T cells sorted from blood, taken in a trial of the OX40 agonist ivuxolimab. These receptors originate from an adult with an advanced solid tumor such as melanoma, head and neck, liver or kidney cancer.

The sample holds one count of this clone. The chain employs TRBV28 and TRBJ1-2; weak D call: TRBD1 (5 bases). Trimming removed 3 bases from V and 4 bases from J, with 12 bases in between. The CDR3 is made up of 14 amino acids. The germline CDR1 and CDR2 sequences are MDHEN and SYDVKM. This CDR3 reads CASSLEGFAYGYTF. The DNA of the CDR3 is TGTGCCAGCAGTTTGGAGGGGTTTGCCTATGGCTACACCTTC.

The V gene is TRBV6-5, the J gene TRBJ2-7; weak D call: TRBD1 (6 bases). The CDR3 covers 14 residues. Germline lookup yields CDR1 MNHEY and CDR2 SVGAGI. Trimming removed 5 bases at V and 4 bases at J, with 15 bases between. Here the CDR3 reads CASSSRDTNYEQYV. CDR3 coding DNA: TGTGCCAGCAGTAGCCGGGACACTAATTACGAGCAGTACGTC.

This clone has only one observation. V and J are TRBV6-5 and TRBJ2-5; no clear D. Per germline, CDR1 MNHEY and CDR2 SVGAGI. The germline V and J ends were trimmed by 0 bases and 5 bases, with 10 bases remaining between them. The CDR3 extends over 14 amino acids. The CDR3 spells CASSYSASEETQYF. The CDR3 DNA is TGTGCCAGCAGTTACTCGGCCAGCGAGGAGACCCAGTACTTC.

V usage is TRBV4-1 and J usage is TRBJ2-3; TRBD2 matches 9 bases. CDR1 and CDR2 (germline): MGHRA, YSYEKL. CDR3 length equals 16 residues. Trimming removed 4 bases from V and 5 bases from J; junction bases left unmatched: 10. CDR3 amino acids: CASSPLGAGGQDTQYF. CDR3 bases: TGCGCCAGCAGCCCCCTGGGAGCGGGGGGACAAGATACGCAGTATTTT.

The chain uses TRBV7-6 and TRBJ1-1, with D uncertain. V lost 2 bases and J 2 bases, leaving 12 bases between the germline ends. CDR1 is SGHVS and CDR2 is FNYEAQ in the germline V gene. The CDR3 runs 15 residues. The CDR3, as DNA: TGTGCCAGCAGCTTACTCCCGGAGACCAACACTGAAGCTTTCTTT. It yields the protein CASSLLPETNTEAFF.

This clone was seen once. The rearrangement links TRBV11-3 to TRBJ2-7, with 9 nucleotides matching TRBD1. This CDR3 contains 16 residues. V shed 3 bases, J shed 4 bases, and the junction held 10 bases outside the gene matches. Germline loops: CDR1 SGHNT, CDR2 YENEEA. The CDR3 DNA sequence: TGTGCCAGCAGCTTTCCGGGACAGGGTTTTTGGTACGAGCAGTACGTC. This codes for CASSFPGQGFWYEQYV.

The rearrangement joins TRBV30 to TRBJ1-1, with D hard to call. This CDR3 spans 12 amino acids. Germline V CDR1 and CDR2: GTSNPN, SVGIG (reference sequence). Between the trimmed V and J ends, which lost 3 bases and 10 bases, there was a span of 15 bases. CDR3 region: CAWRWQALPAFF. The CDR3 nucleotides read TGTGCCTGGAGATGGCAAGCTCTGCCAGCTTTCTTT.

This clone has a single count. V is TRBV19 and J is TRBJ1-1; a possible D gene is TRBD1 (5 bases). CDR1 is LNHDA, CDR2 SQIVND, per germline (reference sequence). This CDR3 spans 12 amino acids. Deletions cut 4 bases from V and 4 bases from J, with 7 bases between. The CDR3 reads CASSKGITEAFF. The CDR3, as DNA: TGTGCCAGTAGTAAGGGGATCACTGAAGCTTTCTTT. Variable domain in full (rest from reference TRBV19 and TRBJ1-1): DGGITQSPKYLFRKEGQNVTLSCEQNLNHDAMYWYRQDPGQGLRLIYYSQIVNDFQKGDIAEGYSVSREKKESFPLTVTSAQKNPTAFYLCASSKGITEAFFGQGTRLTVV.

CDR3 coding DNA: TGCACCAGCAGCCTTAGACTAGCGGGGGTCCCGGGGCTCTACGAGCAGTACGTC. Encoded protein: CTSSLRLAGVPGLYEQYV. This chain joins TRBV1 and TRBJ2-7; the table's D call, TRBD2, was not checked against the DNA. TRBV1 is given as a pseudogene. This CDR3 has 18 amino acids.

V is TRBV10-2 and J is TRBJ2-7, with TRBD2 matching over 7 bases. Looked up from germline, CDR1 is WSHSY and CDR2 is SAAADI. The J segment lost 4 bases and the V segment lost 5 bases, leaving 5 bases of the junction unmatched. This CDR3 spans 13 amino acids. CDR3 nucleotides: TGCGCCAGCAGTCGTCTAGCGGAATACGAGCAGTACTTC. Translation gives CASSRLAEYEQYF.

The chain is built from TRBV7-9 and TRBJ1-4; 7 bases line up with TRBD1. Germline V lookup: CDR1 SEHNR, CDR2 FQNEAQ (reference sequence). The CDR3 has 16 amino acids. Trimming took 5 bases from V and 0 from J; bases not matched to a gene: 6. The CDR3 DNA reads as TGTGCCAGCAGCGGGACAGTCTCAGCAACTAATGAAAAACTGTTTTTT. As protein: CASSGTVSATNEKLFF.

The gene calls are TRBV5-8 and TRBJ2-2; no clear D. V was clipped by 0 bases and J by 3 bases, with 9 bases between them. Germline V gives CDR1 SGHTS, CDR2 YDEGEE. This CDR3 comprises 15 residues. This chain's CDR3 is CASSLVEVDTGELFF. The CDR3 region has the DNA TGTGCCAGCAGCTTGGTCGAGGTGGACACCGGGGAGCTGTTTTTT.

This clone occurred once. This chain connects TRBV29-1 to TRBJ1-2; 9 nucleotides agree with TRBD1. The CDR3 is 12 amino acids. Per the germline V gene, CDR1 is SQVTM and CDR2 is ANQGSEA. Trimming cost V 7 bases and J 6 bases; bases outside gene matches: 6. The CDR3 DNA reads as TGCAGCGCTGGACAGGGGTCGGATGGCTACACCTTC. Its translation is CSAGQGSDGYTF.

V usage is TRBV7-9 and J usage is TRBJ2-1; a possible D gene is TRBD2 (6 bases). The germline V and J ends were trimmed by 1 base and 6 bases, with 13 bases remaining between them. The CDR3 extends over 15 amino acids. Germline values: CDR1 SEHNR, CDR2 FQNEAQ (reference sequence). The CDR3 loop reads CASSLEGGIGNEQFF. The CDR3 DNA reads TGTGCCAGCAGCTTAGAGGGAGGAATAGGCAATGAGCAGTTCTTC.